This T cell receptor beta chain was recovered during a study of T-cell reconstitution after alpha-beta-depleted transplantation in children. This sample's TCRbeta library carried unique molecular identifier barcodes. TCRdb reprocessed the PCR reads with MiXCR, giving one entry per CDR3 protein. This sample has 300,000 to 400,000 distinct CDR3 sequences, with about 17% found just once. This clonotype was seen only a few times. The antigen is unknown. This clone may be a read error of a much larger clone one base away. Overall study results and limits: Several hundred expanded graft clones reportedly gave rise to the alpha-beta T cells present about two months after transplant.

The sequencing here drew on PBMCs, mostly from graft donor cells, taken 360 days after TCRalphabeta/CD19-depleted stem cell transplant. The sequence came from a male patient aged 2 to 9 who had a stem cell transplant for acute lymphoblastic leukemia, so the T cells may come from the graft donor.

In DNA form, the CDR3 reads TGCAGTGGGGAGTACCAAGAGACCCAGTACTTC. Its translation: CSGEYQETQYF. The rearrangement uses TRBV20-1 and TRBJ2-5, with a possible D match to TRBD2 (5 bases). The length of the CDR3 is 11 residues. CDR1 DFQATT and CDR2 SNEGSKA come from the germline V gene (reference sequence). Trimming pared 7 bases from V and 0 bases from J, leaving 6 bases between.